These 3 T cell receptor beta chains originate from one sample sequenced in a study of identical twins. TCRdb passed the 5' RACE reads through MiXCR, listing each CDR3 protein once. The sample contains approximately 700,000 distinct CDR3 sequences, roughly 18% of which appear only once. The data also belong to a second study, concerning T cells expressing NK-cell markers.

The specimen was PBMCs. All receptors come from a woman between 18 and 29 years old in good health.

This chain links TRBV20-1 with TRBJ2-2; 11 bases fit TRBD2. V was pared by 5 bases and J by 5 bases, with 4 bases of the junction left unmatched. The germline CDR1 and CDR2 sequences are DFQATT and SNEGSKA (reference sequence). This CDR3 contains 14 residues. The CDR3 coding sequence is TGCAGTGCTCTTAGCGGGAGGGGTACCGGGGAGCTGTTTTTT. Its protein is CSALSGRGTGELFF.

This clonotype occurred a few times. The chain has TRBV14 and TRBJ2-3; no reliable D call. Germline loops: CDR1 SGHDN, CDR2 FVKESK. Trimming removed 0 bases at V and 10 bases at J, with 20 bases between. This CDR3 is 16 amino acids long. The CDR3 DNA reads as TGTGCCAGCAGCCAAGATTTCGCCGCACGTATGCGGTCGCAGTATTTT. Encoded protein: CASSQDFAARMRSQYF.

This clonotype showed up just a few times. The CDR3: CSARDPRLASTSYEQYF. The CDR3 nucleotides read TGCAGTGCTAGAGACCCACGACTAGCGTCGACCTCCTACGAGCAGTACTTC. The chain employs TRBV20-1 and TRBJ2-7; 8 nucleotides match TRBD2. Germline V gives CDR1 DFQATT, CDR2 SNEGSKA (reference sequence). The CDR3 covers 17 residues. V lost 0 bases and J lost 0; bases outside the gene matches: 10.